This T cell receptor (beta chain) was captured in a study of CD8 T cells in ankylosing spondylitis. Overall study findings and caveats: Those disease-linked clones were CD8+; they were also relatively rare in peripheral blood. Researchers reportedly found disease-linked clones significantly enriched in matched ankylosing spondylitis synovial fluid. Within ankylosing spondylitis blood, a TCR beta motif made up of eight or nine highly homologous variants appeared to be characteristic.

TCR beta libraries were made by quantitative 5'-RACE with molecular barcodes. MiXCR was run by TCRdb on the 5' RACE reads, yielding one entry per CDR3 protein. The table shows some 840,000 distinct CDR3 sequences, with about 10% occurring only once. This CDR3 is 15 amino acids long. The V segment lost 0 bases and the J segment 4 bases; nucleotides outside the gene matches: 3. The germline gives CDR1 LGHNA, CDR2 YNFKEQ. About this clonotype: The target antigen is unknown.

The chain joins TRBV4-2 to TRBJ2-5; 9 bases match TRBD2. This TCR was recovered from a male donor with ankylosing spondylitis. The sample was blood, either unsorted or a sorted T cell fraction (not recorded which). The CDR3 protein is CASSQEPTSGETQYF. CDR3 in DNA: TGTGCCAGCAGCCAAGAGCCGACTAGCGGAGAGACCCAGTACTTC.